Sequencing of this T cell receptor beta chain was carried out in a study of cytomegalovirus exposure and HLA in healthy donors. PCR amplification relied on 60 Vbeta primers (plus 13 Jbeta primers). Here immunoSEQ multiplex PCR was the method, and the copy in TCRdb shows in-frame clones only, minus some. Found here are about 98,000 clones, about four fifths of them singletons; the top ten hold approximately 10%. Trimming removed 3 bases at V and 1 base at J, with 4 bases between. Germline lookup yields CDR1 MGHDK and CDR2 SYGVNS. This CDR3 has 13 amino acids. The TCR comes from a man between 18 and 35 years old in good health and CMV-seropositive. This rearrangement joins TRBV25-1 to TRBJ1-5, with no clear D. Source material: PBMCs. The CDR3 coding sequence is TGTGCCAGCAGTGACAGGAGCAATCAGCCCCAGCATTTT. Its protein product is CASSDRSNQPQHF.